The 3 T cell receptor beta chains reported below all come from one sample, sequenced in a study of human versus mouse CDR3 diversity and MHC coevolution. TCRdb's table, derived via immunoSEQ multiplex PCR, lists solely in-frame clones and lacks some. The table records some 80,000 clones, 80% to 95% of them present only once. Sequencing was carried out using naive CD4+ T cells from blood. Stated subset: CD45RO-negative CD62L-positive naive CD4 T cells. Receptors were obtained from a person aged 25 to 69 in good health.

The CDR3 nucleotides are TGTGCCAGCAGTTCTCCTCCGGGAGGAACAGATACGCAGTATTTT. The encoded protein is CASSSPPGGTDTQYF. The rearrangement uses TRBV28 and TRBJ2-3; TRBD2 matches at 7 bases. J gave up 3 bases and V 4 bases, and 7 bases lay outside the gene matches. The CDR3 loop spans 15 amino acids. Germline V CDR1 and CDR2: MDHEN, SYDVKM.

The rearrangement uses TRBV19 and TRBJ1-2; 10 bases fit TRBD1. Germline assignment: CDR1 LNHDA and CDR2 SQIVND (reference sequence). J gave up 4 bases and V 3 bases, and 5 bases lay outside the gene matches. The CDR3 has 15 residues. The CDR3 DNA reads as TGTGCCAGTAGTATTGGGACAGGGGCCGTCTATGGCTACACCTTC. Residues: CASSIGTGAVYGYTF.

The rearrangement uses TRBV2 and TRBJ2-7; 9 bases are shared with TRBD1. V lost 4 bases and J lost 5; bases outside the gene matches: 9. Germline V gene sequence: CDR1 SNHLY, CDR2 FYNNEI. The CDR3 is 15 amino acids. Written as DNA, the CDR3 is TGTGCCAGCAGTGGCCGGGACAGGGTGTTTGACGAGCAGTACTTC. Translated, it gives CASSGRDRVFDEQYF.